These 2 T cell receptor beta chains were sequenced from one sample in a study of TIL therapy for anti-PD-1-resistant metastatic lung cancer. Sequencing used immunoSEQ v3. The protocol was immunoSEQ multiplex PCR, while the TCRdb copy is restricted to in-frame clones and leaves out a portion. The table has more than 55,000 clones, about two thirds seen once; the top ten hold 6% to 7%. The time point denotes: pre-treatment sample, taken before nivolumab and TIL therapy. This material consisted of blood, taken at baseline. The receptors were gathered from a person between 25 and 79 years old with non-small cell lung cancer.

The chain links TRBV27 to TRBJ2-7; D gene uncertain. Germline values: CDR1 MNHEY, CDR2 SMNVEV (reference sequence). This CDR3 contains 15 residues. V was cut by 2 bases and J by 6 bases, with 17 bases left in between. CDR3 protein: CASSLRSLTASEQYF. In DNA form, the CDR3 reads TGTGCCAGCAGTTTACGTTCCTTGACCGCCAGCGAGCAGTACTTC.

In this sample, this clone is medium-sized (0.01 to 0.1%). The rearrangement links TRBV28 to TRBJ1-1, with D possibly being TRBD1 (5 bases). Trimming shortened V by 7 bases and J by 11 bases, and 17 bases separated the two germline ends. The germline V gene has CDR1 MDHEN and CDR2 SYDVKM. There are 12 residues in the CDR3. The CDR3 sequence is CASKPRADLAFF. The CDR3 DNA sequence: TGTGCCAGCAAGCCCAGGGCTGATTTGGCTTTCTTT.